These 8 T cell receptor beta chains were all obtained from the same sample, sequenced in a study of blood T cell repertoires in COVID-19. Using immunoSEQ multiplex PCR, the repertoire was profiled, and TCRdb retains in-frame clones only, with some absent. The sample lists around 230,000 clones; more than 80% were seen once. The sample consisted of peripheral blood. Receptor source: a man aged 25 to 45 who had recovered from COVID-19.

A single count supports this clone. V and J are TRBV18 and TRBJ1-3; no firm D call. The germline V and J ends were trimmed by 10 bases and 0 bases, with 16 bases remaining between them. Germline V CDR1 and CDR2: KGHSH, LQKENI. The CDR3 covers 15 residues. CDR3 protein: CATTPGGSSGNTIYF. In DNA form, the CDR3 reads TGTGCCACCACCCCGGGAGGTTCCTCTGGAAACACCATATATTTT.

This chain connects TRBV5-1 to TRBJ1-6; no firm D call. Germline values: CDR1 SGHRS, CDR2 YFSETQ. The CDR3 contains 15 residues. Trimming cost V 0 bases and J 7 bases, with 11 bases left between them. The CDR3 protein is CASSLESNENSPLHF. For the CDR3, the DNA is TGCGCCAGCAGCTTGGAAAGCAATGAGAATTCACCCCTCCACTTT.

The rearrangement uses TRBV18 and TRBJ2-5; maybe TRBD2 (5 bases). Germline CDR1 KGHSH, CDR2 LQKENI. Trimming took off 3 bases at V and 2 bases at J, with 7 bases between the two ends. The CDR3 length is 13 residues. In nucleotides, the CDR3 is TGTGCCAGCTCACCGCAGCGGCAAGAGACCCAGTACTTC. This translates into CASSPQRQETQYF.

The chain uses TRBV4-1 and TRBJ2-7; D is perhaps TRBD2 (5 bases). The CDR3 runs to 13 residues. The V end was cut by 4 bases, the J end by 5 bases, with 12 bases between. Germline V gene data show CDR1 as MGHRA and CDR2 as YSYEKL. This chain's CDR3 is CASSPPGSHEQYF. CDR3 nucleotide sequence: TGCGCCAGCAGCCCTCCGGGGTCCCACGAGCAGTACTTC.

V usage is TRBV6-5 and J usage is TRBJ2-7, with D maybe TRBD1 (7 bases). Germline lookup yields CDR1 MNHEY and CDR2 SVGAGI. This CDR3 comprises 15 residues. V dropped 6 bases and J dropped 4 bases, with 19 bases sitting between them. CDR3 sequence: CASSVMLQGGYEQYF. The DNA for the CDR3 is TGTGCCAGCAGCGTCATGCTCCAGGGGGGTTACGAGCAGTACTTC.

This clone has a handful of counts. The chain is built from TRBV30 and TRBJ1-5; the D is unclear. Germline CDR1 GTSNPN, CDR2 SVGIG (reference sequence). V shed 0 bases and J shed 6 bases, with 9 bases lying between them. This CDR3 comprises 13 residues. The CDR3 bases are TGTGCCTGGAGTGTTGGTCGCGGTCAGCCCCAGCATTTT. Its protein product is CAWSVGRGQPQHF.

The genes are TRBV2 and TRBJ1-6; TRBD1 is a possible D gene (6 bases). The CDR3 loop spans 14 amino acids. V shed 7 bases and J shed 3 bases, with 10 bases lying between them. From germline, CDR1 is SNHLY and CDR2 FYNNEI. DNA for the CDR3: TGTGCCAGCAACACGGACAGCTATAATTCACCCCTCCACTTT. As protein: CASNTDSYNSPLHF.

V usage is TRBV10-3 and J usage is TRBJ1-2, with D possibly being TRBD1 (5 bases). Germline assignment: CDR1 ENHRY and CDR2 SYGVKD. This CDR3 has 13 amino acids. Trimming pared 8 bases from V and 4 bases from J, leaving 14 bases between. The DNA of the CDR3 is TGTGCCATCGGCGGGGGGAAAGGCTATGGCTACACCTTC. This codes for CAIGGGKGYGYTF.